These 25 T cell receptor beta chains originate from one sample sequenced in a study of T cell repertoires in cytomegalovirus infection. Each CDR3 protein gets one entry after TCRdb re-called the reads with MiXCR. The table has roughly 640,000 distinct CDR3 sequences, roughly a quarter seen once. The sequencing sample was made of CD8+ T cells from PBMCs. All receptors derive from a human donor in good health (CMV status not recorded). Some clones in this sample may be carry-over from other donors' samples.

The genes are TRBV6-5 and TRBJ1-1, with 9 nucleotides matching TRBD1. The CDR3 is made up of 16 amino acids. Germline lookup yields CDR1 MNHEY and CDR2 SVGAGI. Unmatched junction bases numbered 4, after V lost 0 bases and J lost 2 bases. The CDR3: CASSYSTGGFNTEAFF. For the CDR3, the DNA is TGTGCCAGCAGTTACTCGACAGGGGGTTTTAACACTGAAGCTTTCTTT.

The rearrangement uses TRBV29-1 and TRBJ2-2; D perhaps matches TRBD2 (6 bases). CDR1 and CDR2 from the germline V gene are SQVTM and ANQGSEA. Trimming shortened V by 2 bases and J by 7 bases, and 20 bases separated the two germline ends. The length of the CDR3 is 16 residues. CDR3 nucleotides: TGCAGCGTTGAATGGTGGAGGGCAGGGAGTTTCGGGGAGCTGTTTTTT. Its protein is CSVEWWRAGSFGELFF.

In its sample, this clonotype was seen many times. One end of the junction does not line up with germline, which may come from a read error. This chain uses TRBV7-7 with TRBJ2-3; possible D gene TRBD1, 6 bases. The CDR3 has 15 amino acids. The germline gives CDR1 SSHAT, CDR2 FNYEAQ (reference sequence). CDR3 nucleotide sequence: TGTGCTAGCAGTCCAGGGTTGGGGGCCACAGATACGCAGTATTTT. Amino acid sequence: CASSPGLGATDTQYF. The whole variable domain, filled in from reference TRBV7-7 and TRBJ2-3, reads GAGVSQSPRYKVTKRGQDVTLRCDPISSHATLYWYQQALGQGPEFLTYFNYEAQPDKSGLPSDRFSAERPEGSISTLTIQRTEQRDSAMYRCASSPGLGATDTQYFGPGTRLTVL.

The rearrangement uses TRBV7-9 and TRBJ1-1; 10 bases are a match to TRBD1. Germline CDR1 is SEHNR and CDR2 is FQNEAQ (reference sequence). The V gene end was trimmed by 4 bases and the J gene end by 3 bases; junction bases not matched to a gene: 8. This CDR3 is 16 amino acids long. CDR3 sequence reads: CASSSRQGARHTEAFF. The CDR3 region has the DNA TGTGCCAGCAGCTCGCGACAGGGGGCGCGCCACACTGAAGCTTTCTTT.

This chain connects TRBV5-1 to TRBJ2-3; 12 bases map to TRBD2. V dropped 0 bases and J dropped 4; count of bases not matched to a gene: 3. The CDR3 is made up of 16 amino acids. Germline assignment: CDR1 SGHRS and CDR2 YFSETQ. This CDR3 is CASSLESSGGADTQYF. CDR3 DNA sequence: TGCGCCAGCAGCTTGGAATCTAGCGGGGGGGCAGATACGCAGTATTTT.

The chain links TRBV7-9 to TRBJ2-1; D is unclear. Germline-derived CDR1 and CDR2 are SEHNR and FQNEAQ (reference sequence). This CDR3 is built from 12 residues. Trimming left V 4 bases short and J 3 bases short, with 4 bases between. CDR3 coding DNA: TGTGCCAGCAGCTCCATCTACAATGAGCAGTTCTTC. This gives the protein CASSSIYNEQFF.

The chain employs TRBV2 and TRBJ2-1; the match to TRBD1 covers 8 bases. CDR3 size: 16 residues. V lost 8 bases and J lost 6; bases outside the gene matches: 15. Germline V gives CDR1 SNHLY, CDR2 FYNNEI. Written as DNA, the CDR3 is TGTGCCAGCGCCGAATTGGACAGGGTCAGTCGCAATGAGCAGTTCTTC. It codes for CASAELDRVSRNEQFF.

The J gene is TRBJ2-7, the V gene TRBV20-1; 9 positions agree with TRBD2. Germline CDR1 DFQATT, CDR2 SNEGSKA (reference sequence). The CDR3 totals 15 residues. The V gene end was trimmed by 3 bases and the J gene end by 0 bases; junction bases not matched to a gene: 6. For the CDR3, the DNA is TGCAGTGCTAGCCAAGCGGGGGGAACCTCCTACGAGCAGTACTTC. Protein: CSASQAGGTSYEQYF.

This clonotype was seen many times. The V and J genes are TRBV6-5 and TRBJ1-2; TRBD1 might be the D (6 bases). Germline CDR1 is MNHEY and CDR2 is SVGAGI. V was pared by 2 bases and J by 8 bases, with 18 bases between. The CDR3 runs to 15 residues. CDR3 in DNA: TGTGCCAGCAGTTACGTGGCAGGGGTGAAGTTGGGCTACACCTTC. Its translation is CASSYVAGVKLGYTF.

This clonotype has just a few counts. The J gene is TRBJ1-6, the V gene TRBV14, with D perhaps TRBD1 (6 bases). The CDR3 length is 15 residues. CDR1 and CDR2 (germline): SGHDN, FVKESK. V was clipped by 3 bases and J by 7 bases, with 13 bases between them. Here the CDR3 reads CASSHSKGGNSPLHF. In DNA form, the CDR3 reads TGTGCCAGCAGCCATTCAAAAGGGGGGAATTCACCCCTCCACTTT.

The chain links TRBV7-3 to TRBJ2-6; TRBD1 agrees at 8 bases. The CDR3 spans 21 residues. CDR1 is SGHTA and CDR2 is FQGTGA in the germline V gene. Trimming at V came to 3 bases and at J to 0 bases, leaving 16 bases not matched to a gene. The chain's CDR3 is CASSFQKATGAPTSGANVLTF. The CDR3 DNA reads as TGTGCCAGCAGCTTTCAAAAAGCGACAGGGGCGCCCACCTCTGGGGCCAACGTCCTGACTTTC.

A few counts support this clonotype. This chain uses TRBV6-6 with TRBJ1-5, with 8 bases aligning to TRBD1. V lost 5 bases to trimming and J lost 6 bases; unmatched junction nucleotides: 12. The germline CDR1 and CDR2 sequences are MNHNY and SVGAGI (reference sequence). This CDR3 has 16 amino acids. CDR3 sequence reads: CASSPRDRRGAQPQHF. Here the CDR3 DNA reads TGTGCCAGCAGTCCCCGGGACAGGAGAGGGGCTCAGCCCCAGCATTTT.

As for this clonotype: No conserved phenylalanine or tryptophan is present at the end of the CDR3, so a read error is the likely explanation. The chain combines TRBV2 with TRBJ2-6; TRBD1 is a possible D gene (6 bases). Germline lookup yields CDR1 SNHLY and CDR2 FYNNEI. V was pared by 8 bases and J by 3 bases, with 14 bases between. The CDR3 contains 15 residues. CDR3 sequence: CASGGADFGANVLTL. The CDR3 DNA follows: TGTGCCAGCGGGGGCGCGGATTTTGGGGCCAACGTCCTGACTCTC.

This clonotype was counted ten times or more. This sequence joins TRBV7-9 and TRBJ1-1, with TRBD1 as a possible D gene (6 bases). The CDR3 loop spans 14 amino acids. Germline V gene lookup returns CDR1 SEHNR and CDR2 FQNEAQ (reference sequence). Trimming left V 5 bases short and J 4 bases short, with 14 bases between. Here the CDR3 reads CASSHRDGGTEAFF. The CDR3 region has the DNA TGTGCCAGCAGCCACAGGGATGGGGGCACTGAAGCTTTCTTT. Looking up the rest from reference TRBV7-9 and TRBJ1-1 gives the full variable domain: DTGVSQNPRHKITKRGQNVTFRCDPISEHNRLYWYRQTLGQGPEFLTYFQNEAQLEKSRLLSDRFSAERPKGSFSTLEIQRTEQGDSAMYLCASSHRDGGTEAFFGQGTRLTVV.

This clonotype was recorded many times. CDR3 in amino acids: CASSLTGYQDTQYF. The CDR3 DNA follows: TGTGCCAGCAGCTTGACAGGGTATCAAGATACGCAGTATTTT. The V gene is TRBV7-8, the J gene TRBJ2-3; 7 positions agree with TRBD1. In germline, CDR1 is SGHVS, CDR2 FQNEAQ. The CDR3 is made up of 14 amino acids. J was trimmed by 5 bases and V by 3 bases; bases with no gene match: 5.

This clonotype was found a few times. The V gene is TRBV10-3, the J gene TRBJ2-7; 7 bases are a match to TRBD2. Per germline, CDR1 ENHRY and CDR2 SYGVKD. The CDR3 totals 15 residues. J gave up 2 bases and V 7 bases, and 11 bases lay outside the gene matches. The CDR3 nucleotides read TGTGCCATCAAGGCCCCCATAGCGGGTGCCTACGAGCAGTACTTC. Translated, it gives CAIKAPIAGAYEQYF.

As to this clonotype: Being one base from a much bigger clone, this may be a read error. The CDR3 DNA reads TGTGCCAGCAGCTCCAGGACTAGCGGGTTCTTC. Its protein product is CASSSRTSGFF. The chain recombines TRBV7-8 with TRBJ2-1, with 10 bases identical to TRBD2. The CDR3 totals 11 residues. The germline V gene has CDR1 SGHVS and CDR2 FQNEAQ. After removal of 4 bases from V and 15 bases from J, the junction contained 3 bases not matched to a gene.

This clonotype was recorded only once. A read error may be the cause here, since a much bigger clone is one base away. DNA for the CDR3: TGTGTCAGCAGCCTCCTAGAGAACACTGAAGCTTTCTTT. It codes for CVSSLLENTEAFF. The rearrangement uses TRBV11-3 and TRBJ1-1, with D hard to call. Germline V CDR1 and CDR2: SGHNT, YENEEA. The CDR3 is made up of 13 amino acids.

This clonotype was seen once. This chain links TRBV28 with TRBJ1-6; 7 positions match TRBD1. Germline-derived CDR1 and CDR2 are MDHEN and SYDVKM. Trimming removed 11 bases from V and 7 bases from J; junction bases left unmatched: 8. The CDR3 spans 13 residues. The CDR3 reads CACSGTANSPLHF. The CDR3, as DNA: TGTGCCTGCTCCGGGACAGCCAATTCACCCCTCCACTTT.

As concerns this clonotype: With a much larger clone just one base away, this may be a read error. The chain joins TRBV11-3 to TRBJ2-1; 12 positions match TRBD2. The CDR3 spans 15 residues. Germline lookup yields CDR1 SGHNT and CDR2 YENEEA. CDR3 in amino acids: CANSSLAGGAYEQFF. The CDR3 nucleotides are TGTGCCAACAGCTCGCTAGCGGGGGGGGCGTATGAGCAGTTCTTC.

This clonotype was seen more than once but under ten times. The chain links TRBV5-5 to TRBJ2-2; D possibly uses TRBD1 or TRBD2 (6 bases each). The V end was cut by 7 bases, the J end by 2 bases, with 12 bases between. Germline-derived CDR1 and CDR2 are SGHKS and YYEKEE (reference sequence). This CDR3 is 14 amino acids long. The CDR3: CASLGGPNTGELFF. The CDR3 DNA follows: TGTGCCAGCCTAGGGGGGCCTAACACCGGGGAGCTGTTTTTT.

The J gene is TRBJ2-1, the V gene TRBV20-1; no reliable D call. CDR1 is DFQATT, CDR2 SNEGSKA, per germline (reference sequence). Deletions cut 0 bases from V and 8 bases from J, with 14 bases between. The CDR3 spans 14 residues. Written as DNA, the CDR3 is TGCAGTGCTAGAGATCTCGAAGGCTGGGATGAGCAGTTCTTC. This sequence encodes CSARDLEGWDEQFF.

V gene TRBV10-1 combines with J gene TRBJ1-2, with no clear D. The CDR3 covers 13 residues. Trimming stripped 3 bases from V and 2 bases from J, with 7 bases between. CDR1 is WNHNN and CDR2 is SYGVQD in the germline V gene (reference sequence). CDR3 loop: CASSDGRNYGYTF. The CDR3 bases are TGCGCCAGCAGTGATGGTCGGAACTATGGCTACACCTTC.

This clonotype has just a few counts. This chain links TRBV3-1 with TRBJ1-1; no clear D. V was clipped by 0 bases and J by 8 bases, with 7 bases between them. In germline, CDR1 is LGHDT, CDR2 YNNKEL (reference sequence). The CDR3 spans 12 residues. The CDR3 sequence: CASSQDGKEAFF. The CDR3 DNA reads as TGTGCCAGCAGCCAAGACGGGAAAGAAGCTTTCTTT.

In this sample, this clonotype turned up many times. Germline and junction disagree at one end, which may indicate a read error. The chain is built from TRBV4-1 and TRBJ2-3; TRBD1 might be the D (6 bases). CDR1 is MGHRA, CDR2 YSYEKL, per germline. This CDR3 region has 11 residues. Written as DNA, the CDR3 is TGTGCCAGCAGCCAGGGGGATACGCAGTATTTT. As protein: CASSQGDTQYF.